The 20 T cell receptor beta chains below come from one sample, sequenced in a study of T cell responses to AZD1222 COVID-19 vaccine. Libraries were prepared by immunoSEQ multiplex PCR; TCRdb keeps only in-frame clonotypes and omits some of them. The sample lists about 100,000 clones, roughly 89% occurring once. Sequencing used peripheral blood, obtained on day 0 of AZD1222 vaccination. The receptor source for this set is an adult in good health.

A single count supports this clone. The J gene is TRBJ1-1, the V gene TRBV18; unclear D gene. Between the trimmed V and J ends, which lost 2 bases and 1 base, there was a span of 11 bases. Germline assignment: CDR1 KGHSH and CDR2 LQKENI. The CDR3 covers 15 residues. The CDR3 DNA reads as TGTGCCAGCTCACCATGGGCCACTGCGAACACTGAAGCTTTCTTT. Translated, it gives CASSPWATANTEAFF. Together with reference TRBV18 and TRBJ1-1, the CDR3 gives the full variable domain: NAGVMQNPRHLVRRRGQEARLRCSPMKGHSHVYWYRQLPEEGLKFMVYLQKENIIDESGMPKERFSAEFPKEGPSILRIQQVVRGDSAAYFCASSPWATANTEAFFGQGTRLTVV.

The rearrangement joins TRBV18 to TRBJ1-2; 7 positions agree with TRBD1. The germline CDR1 and CDR2 sequences are KGHSH and LQKENI. Trimming took 0 bases from V and 4 from J; bases not matched to a gene: 2. This CDR3 is 14 amino acids long. The DNA of the CDR3 is TGTGCCAGCTCACCACCGCGGACAGGCTATGGCTACACCTTC. Amino acid sequence: CASSPPRTGYGYTF. Full variable domain (missing parts from reference TRBV18 and TRBJ1-2): NAGVMQNPRHLVRRRGQEARLRCSPMKGHSHVYWYRQLPEEGLKFMVYLQKENIIDESGMPKERFSAEFPKEGPSILRIQQVVRGDSAAYFCASSPPRTGYGYTFGSGTRLTVV.

This clone was observed a handful of times. This chain connects TRBV5-1 to TRBJ1-3; maybe TRBD1 (5 bases). Trimming pared 2 bases from V and 0 bases from J, leaving 12 bases between. The germline V gene encodes CDR1 SGHRS and CDR2 YFSETQ. The CDR3 runs to 16 residues. The CDR3, as DNA: TGCGCCAGCAGCTTAACCGCAGGGAGCTCTGGAAACACCATATATTTT. Translating gives CASSLTAGSSGNTIYF.

The chain links TRBV2 to TRBJ2-7; D gene uncertain. There are 14 residues in the CDR3. Trimming shortened V by 4 bases and J by 0 bases, and 10 bases separated the two germline ends. Germline values: CDR1 SNHLY, CDR2 FYNNEI. This CDR3 is CASSGIESSYEQYF. In DNA form, the CDR3 reads TGTGCCAGCAGTGGAATAGAGAGCTCCTACGAGCAGTACTTC.

This chain links TRBV6-6 with TRBJ1-2; tentatively, D is TRBD1 (6 bases). The CDR3 sequence is 14 residues long. The V end lost 7 bases, the J end lost 4 bases, and 16 bases lay between the germline ends. Germline CDR1 reads MNHNY; CDR2 reads SVGAGI (reference sequence). Written as DNA, the CDR3 is TGTGCCAGCACCCAAGGGGGATTCGCCTATGGCTACACCTTC. It encodes CASTQGGFAYGYTF.

The J gene is TRBJ1-6, the V gene TRBV7-9; 7 bases align to TRBD1. The V gene end was trimmed by 5 bases and the J gene end by 7 bases; junction bases not matched to a gene: 17. From germline, CDR1 is SEHNR and CDR2 FQNEAQ (reference sequence). The CDR3 extends over 18 amino acids. CDR3 amino acids: CASSPMRSTGTANSPLHF. DNA for the CDR3: TGTGCCAGCAGCCCAATGAGGAGTACCGGGACAGCGAATTCACCCCTCCACTTT.

The J gene is TRBJ1-2, the V gene TRBV7-9; a possible D gene is TRBD1 (5 bases). This CDR3 has 13 residues. Trimming removed 7 bases from V and 1 base from J, with 10 bases in between. CDR1 SEHNR and CDR2 FQNEAQ come from the germline V gene (reference sequence). The CDR3 bases are TGTGCCAGCACCCCGACAGTTAACTATGGCTACACCTTC. This sequence encodes CASTPTVNYGYTF.

This rearrangement joins TRBV6-2 or TRBV6-3 to TRBJ2-4; D is perhaps TRBD1 (6 bases). The germline V gene encodes CDR1 MNHEY and CDR2 SVGEGT. V was trimmed by 2 bases and J by 6 bases, leaving 11 bases between them. This CDR3 has 14 residues. The CDR3, as DNA: TGTGCCAGCAGTTACACAGGGACGACAAACATTCAGTACTTC. Translated, it gives CASSYTGTTNIQYF.

In DNA, the CDR3 is TGTGCCAGCAGTTTAGGTGTAGGACAGGGAGAGAACACCGGGGAGCTGTTTTTT. It specifies CASSLGVGQGENTGELFF. The chain recombines TRBV28 with TRBJ2-2; the match to TRBD1 covers 8 bases. The germline CDR1 and CDR2 sequences are MDHEN and SYDVKM. CDR3 size: 18 residues. J was trimmed by 1 base and V by 2 bases; bases with no gene match: 9. The entire variable domain, with the rest obtained from reference TRBV28 and TRBJ2-2, is as follows: DVKVTQSSRYLVKRTGEKVFLECVQDMDHENMFWYRQDPGLGLRLIYFSYDVKMKEKGDIPEGYSVSREKKERFSLILESASTNQTSMYLCASSLGVGQGENTGELFFGEGSRLTVL.

CDR3 in amino acids: CASSRGGSLNYGYTF. DNA for the CDR3: TGTGCCAGCAGCCGGGGGGGGTCTCTAAACTATGGCTACACCTTC. This chain joins TRBV5-4 and TRBJ1-2; D may be TRBD1 (5 bases). This CDR3 has 15 amino acids. V was cut by 4 bases and J by 2 bases, with 15 bases left in between. Germline CDR1 reads SGHNT; CDR2 reads YYREEE (reference sequence). Full variable domain (missing parts from reference TRBV5-4 and TRBJ1-2): ETGVTQSPTHLIKTRGQQVTLRCSSQSGHNTVSWYQQALGQGPQFIFQYYREEENGRGNFPPRFSGLQFPNYSSELNVNALELDDSALYLCASSRGGSLNYGYTFGSGTRLTVV.

This chain connects TRBV29-1 to TRBJ1-2, with a tentative D call TRBD1 (6 bases). This CDR3 has 14 residues. V lost 3 bases and J 2 bases, leaving 13 bases between the germline ends. From germline, CDR1 is SQVTM and CDR2 ANQGSEA. The CDR3 protein is CSVEVGTGNYGYTF. The CDR3 nucleotides read TGCAGCGTTGAGGTAGGAACAGGGAACTATGGCTACACCTTC.

V gene TRBV3-1 (or the pseudogene TRBV3-2) combines with J gene TRBJ1-5; D possibly corresponds to TRBD1 (5 bases). Looked up from germline, CDR1 is LGHDT and CDR2 is YNNKEL (reference sequence). V was pared by 4 bases and J by 6 bases, with 13 bases between. This CDR3 region has 14 residues. DNA for the CDR3: TGTGCCAGCAGCCTAACGCCGGGGGGTCAGCCCCAGCATTTT. Amino acids: CASSLTPGGQPQHF.

V and J are TRBV7-8 and TRBJ2-2, with D perhaps being TRBD1 or TRBD2 (5 bases each). The CDR3 contains 16 residues. From germline, CDR1 is SGHVS and CDR2 FQNEAQ. Trimming stripped 5 bases from V and 0 bases from J, with 13 bases between. CDR3 DNA sequence: TGTGCCAGCAGCATCCGGGGACCAGCGAACACCGGGGAGCTGTTTTTT. This codes for CASSIRGPANTGELFF.

V is TRBV7-3 and J is TRBJ1-1; tentatively, D is TRBD1 (6 bases). Trimming took 5 bases from V and 4 from J, leaving 11 bases between them. The germline gives CDR1 SGHTA, CDR2 FQGTGA. The CDR3 is made up of 13 amino acids. The CDR3 region has the DNA TGTGCCAGCAGCCGAACAGGGTCCACTGAAGCTTTCTTT. Protein product: CASSRTGSTEAFF.

This chain links TRBV3-1 (or the pseudogene TRBV3-2) with TRBJ2-2, with D possibly matching TRBD1 (6 bases). Germline loops: CDR1 LGHDT, CDR2 YNNKEL (reference sequence). V was clipped by 6 bases and J by 6 bases, with 11 bases between them. The CDR3 length is 13 residues. CDR3 in amino acids: CASSYRAAGELFF. In nucleotides, the CDR3 is TGTGCCAGCAGTTACAGGGCCGCCGGGGAGCTGTTTTTT.

The chain uses TRBV19 and TRBJ1-5, with 7 nucleotides matching TRBD1. The CDR3 is made up of 17 amino acids. Trimming removed 3 bases from V and 1 base from J; junction bases left unmatched: 9. Germline V gene data show CDR1 as LNHDA and CDR2 as SQIVND (reference sequence). The CDR3 is CASSISGRGRSNQPQHF. The CDR3 bases are TGTGCCAGTAGTATCTCAGGAAGGGGGCGAAGCAATCAGCCCCAGCATTTT.

V and J are TRBV6-2 or TRBV6-3 and TRBJ2-5; D is uncertain. V lost 5 bases and J 5 bases, leaving 6 bases between the germline ends. CDR1 is MNHEY and CDR2 is SVGEGT in the germline V gene. This CDR3 spans 11 amino acids. Here the CDR3 reads CASSLRETQYF. The CDR3 nucleotides read TGTGCCAGCAGTCTCCGGGAGACCCAGTACTTC.

The rearrangement uses TRBV6-4 and TRBJ1-2; 8 nucleotides match TRBD1. Germline V CDR1 and CDR2: MRHNA, SNTAGT. There are 16 residues in the CDR3. V was clipped by 2 bases and J by 4 bases; unmatched bases: 9. For the CDR3, the DNA is TGTGCCAGCAGTGACACCCCAGGGGGCCTATTCTATGGCTACACCTTC. As protein: CASSDTPGGLFYGYTF.

This chain joins TRBV9 and TRBJ1-3; tentative D call: TRBD1 (6 bases). Germline-derived CDR1 and CDR2 are SGDLS and YYNGEE. Between the trimmed V and J ends, which lost 3 bases and 0 bases, there was a span of 16 bases. The CDR3 is made up of 17 amino acids. The CDR3 protein is CASSGGAGTRSGNTIYF. The CDR3 DNA follows: TGTGCCAGCAGCGGGGGGGCAGGGACCCGCTCTGGAAACACCATATATTTT.

The chain couples TRBV19 to TRBJ1-2, with D unclear. Trimming pared 2 bases from V and 4 bases from J, leaving 11 bases between. The CDR3 length is 14 residues. The germline V gene has CDR1 LNHDA and CDR2 SQIVND (reference sequence). The CDR3 coding sequence is TGTGCCAGTAGTATAAGTAAGGACTCCTATGGCTACACCTTC. This codes for CASSISKDSYGYTF.